One and the same sample provided the 7 T cell receptor beta chains below, sequenced in a study of cytomegalovirus exposure and HLA in healthy donors. Both 60 Vbeta primers and 13 Jbeta primers went into the PCR. Sequenced by immunoSEQ multiplex PCR; TCRdb stores in-frame clones only, minus some. The profile shows about 76,000 clones, 79% of them singletons. Input material: PBMCs. Receptors were obtained from a man aged 25 to 45 in good health and CMV-seronegative.

The rearrangement joins TRBV5-1 to TRBJ1-1, with 7 bases matching TRBD1. V was clipped by 4 bases and J by 4 bases; unmatched bases: 10. The germline gives CDR1 SGHRS, CDR2 YFSETQ. CDR3 length: 15 residues. The CDR3 loop reads CASSGSGQLSTEAFF. The CDR3 DNA reads TGCGCCAGCAGCGGATCGGGACAGTTGAGCACTGAAGCTTTCTTT. The full variable domain, completed using reference TRBV5-1 and TRBJ1-1, is KAGVTQTPRYLIKTRGQQVTLSCSPISGHRSVSWYQQTPGQGLQFLFEYFSETQRNKGNFPGRFSGRQFSNSRSEMNVSTLELGDSALYLCASSGSGQLSTEAFFGQGTRLTVV.

The V and J genes are TRBV29-1 and TRBJ1-1; D possibly corresponds to TRBD1 (6 bases). The V end was cut by 5 bases, the J end by 7 bases, with 14 bases between. There are 12 residues in the CDR3. Germline lookup yields CDR1 SQVTM and CDR2 ANQGSEA. CDR3 nucleotide sequence: TGCAGCGTTATCTCAGGGGCTGATGAAGCTTTCTTT. Its translation: CSVISGADEAFF.

The chain employs TRBV5-4 and TRBJ1-1, with D possibly TRBD1 on 5 matching bases. The V end lost 3 bases, the J end lost 5 bases, and 14 bases lay between the germline ends. This CDR3 has 14 residues. Germline CDR1 is SGHNT and CDR2 is YYREEE (reference sequence). In DNA form, the CDR3 reads TGTGCCAGCAGCTCGGGGGGACCTGGGACTGAAGCTTTCTTT. Translated: CASSSGGPGTEAFF.

The chain combines TRBV15 with TRBJ2-1, with 7 bases identical to TRBD2. The germline V gene encodes CDR1 LNHNV and CDR2 YYDKDF (reference sequence). CDR3 length: 15 residues. The V gene end was trimmed by 0 bases and the J gene end by 9 bases; junction bases not matched to a gene: 8. The CDR3 reads CATSRDETGRGEQFF. CDR3 bases: TGTGCCACCAGCAGAGATGAGACGGGGAGGGGTGAGCAGTTCTTC.

The chain joins TRBV7-2 to TRBJ1-2; 8 positions agree with TRBD1. This CDR3 contains 15 residues. V gave up 5 bases and J gave up 3 bases; unmatched junction bases: 8. The germline V gene encodes CDR1 SGHTA and CDR2 FQGNSA. The CDR3 DNA reads as TGTGCCAGCAGCCCGACGGGACAGGATTACTATGGCTACACCTTC. Translated, it gives CASSPTGQDYYGYTF.

The chain has TRBV6-1 and TRBJ2-7; a weak D match, TRBD2 (6 bases). CDR3 length: 12 residues. Germline CDR1 MNHNS, CDR2 SASEGT. The germline V and J ends were trimmed by 4 bases and 9 bases, with 13 bases remaining between them. CDR3 loop: CASSGGTSRQYF. The CDR3 DNA reads as TGTGCCAGCAGTGGTGGGACTTCCCGGCAGTACTTC.

This clone was seen only once. V gene TRBV7-9 combines with J gene TRBJ1-1; D is ambiguous. Trimming shortened V by 8 bases and J by 0 bases, and 10 bases separated the two germline ends. The CDR3 sequence is 13 residues long. CDR1 and CDR2 (germline): SEHNR, FQNEAQ (reference sequence). Here the CDR3 reads CASEESMNTEAFF. The CDR3 DNA reads as TGTGCCAGCGAGGAGAGCATGAACACTGAAGCTTTCTTT.